This T cell receptor beta chain was documented in a study of T cells in Graves' hyperthyroidism and ophthalmopathy (dated by TCRdb to between 2017 and 2020). Regarding the study in general: Peripheral blood samples were taken at initial diagnosis, before any treatment was given. To identify TCR V-J signatures that set the groups apart, the researchers used a discovery cohort of approximately 98 patients, made up of about 44 with Graves' ophthalmopathy and about 60 with stable Graves' hyperthyroidism. Prospective prediction of ophthalmopathy was tested in an independent validation cohort of 18 to 20 hyperthyroidism patients and 17 patients who later progressed to ophthalmopathy. The approximately 100 discovery patients were randomly split 7:3 into training and test sets. In roughly six Graves' hyperthyroidism patients, the study also compared T-cell repertoires from thyroid tissue with T-cell repertoires from blood. Once sampling was done, hyperthyroidism patients were given methimazole at a starting dose of 30 mg daily, whereas ophthalmopathy patients were given high-dose intravenous methylprednisolone. The paper describes TCR Vbeta CDR3 sequencing of fewer than 150 peripheral blood samples, made up of around 41 ophthalmopathy patients, roughly 72 hyperthyroidism patients and about 17 progressor patients. What the work shows at the level of the full study, not this receptor alone: Most expanded thyroid clonotypes (frequency above 0.001) were also detected in blood, suggesting blood repertoires may reflect thyroid immune responses. In validation, the model predicted progression to ophthalmopathy a median of roughly 6.5 months before onset, with roughly 71% sensitivity and just under 75% specificity. A 13 V-J signature model separated ophthalmopathy from stable hyperthyroidism, with 87.88% sensitivity and 81.08% specificity in cross-validation and 80%/75% in testing. Sample size was not statistically predetermined, and investigators were not blinded to group allocation.

This clonotype was counted many times. What antigen it recognizes has not been identified. There are no base qualities to consult, and no much larger clone falls within one base. The TCR beta CDR3 regions were amplified from RNA transcripts. The first round of RT-PCR for the TCR CDR3 was performed with the HTBI primer set and the Qiagen OneStep RT-PCR kit. Libraries were constructed in a second round of multiplex PCR, after which size selection and purification were carried out. The libraries were sequenced on an Illumina HiSeq2000 using paired-end 100 bp reads. On the study's bioinformatics: SOAPnuke was used to process the raw data, with reads discarded if the reads contained adapters or uncalled bases, had a mean Phred below 15, or lacked an exact constant-primer or identifier match. High-quality paired reads were merged with COPE v1.2.5, and unique nucleotide sequences were defined as clonotypes. MiTCR v1.1 was used to align clonotypes to the IMGT TRBV, TRBD and TRBJ reference segments. The analysis was restricted to V-J combinations with a frequency above 0.0001, which together covered about 99% of the repertoires. A TCS score was defined as the ratio between F50 (clonal expansion) and ExV (chaos), using BLOSUM62-based TCRdist between CDR3 peptides within each V-J. Welch's t-statistics and random forest reduced just over 500 V-J features to under 15, which were used in a naive Bayes classifier (R e1071). Thyroid-blood repertoire similarity was quantified with the Morisita-Horn index. TCRdb trimmed public reads at Q25 via fastp, called clones via MiXCR and kept in-frame beta chains. Each CDR3 protein gets just one entry, which takes the most common genes and DNA from the rows behind it. The V and J calls follow TCRdb's processing rather than the paper's. A total of hundreds of thousands of distinct CDR3 sequences appear in this sample, roughly 14% of them only once. Around 4.5% of the sample comes from the top ten.

Ophthalmopathy patients had moderately to severely active disease, with a Clinical Activity Score of 3 or more, a NOSPECS grade of 4 or more, and a disease duration of less than 3 months. Any patient with an uncontrolled infection, another autoimmune disease, pregnancy or lactation was excluded. Diagnoses relied on clinical symptoms, serum thyroxine and TRAb, thyroid ultrasound and orbital computed tomography. Ficoll-Paque density gradient centrifugation was used to isolate PBMCs from approximately 10 ml of fresh peripheral blood. Trizol reagent was used to extract total RNA, and RNA quality was then checked on an Agilent 2100 Bioanalyzer. The CDR3 measures 13 amino acids from cysteine to phenylalanine. Only the CDR3 region is kept as DNA, spanning 39 bases read in frame from base 1. The trim is 5 bases for V and 2 bases for J, with a gap of 8 bases between the germline ends.

The receptor comes from a woman aged 40 to 50 with Graves' ophthalmopathy. What was sequenced was blood. Recombination linked TRBV12-3 or TRBV12-4 to TRBJ2-3, with no D gene named confidently. At the DNA level, the sequence is TGTGCCAGCAGTACCAGCTACACAGATACGCAGTATTTT. This translates into CASSTSYTDTQYF.